A selection of T cell receptor beta chains follows, all from one sample in a study of control samples from healthy donors and cancer patients. TCRdb keeps only in-frame clones here, not all; method: immunoSEQ multiplex PCR. The sample consists of 390,000 or so clones, 75% to 95% of them appearing once. Sequences were obtained from PBMCs. Receptor source: a man in his forties with head and neck cancer. The CDR3 runs from the conserved cysteine through the conserved F or W. The order of the fields is CDR3 length, J gene, V gene, D gene, clone size, CDR3 DNA, CDR3 protein. D genes are given only for firm matches. Size tells how often a clone was seen (once, few, many) or the class of an expanded clone, and some rows leave it out.

>14|TRBJ2-7|TRBV19|NA|NA
TGTGCCAGTAGTAATAGGCGGGCGCAGTACGAGCAGTACTTC
CASSNRRAQYEQYF
>14|TRBJ1-1|TRBV7-8|NA|NA
TGTGCCAGCAGCTTTACAGGCATGAACACTGAAGCTTTCTTT
CASSFTGMNTEAFF
>15|TRBJ2-2|TRBV6-2/TRBV6-3|NA|NA
TGTGCCAGCAGTTGGGACATTCGGGACACCGGGGAGCTGTTTTTT
CASSWDIRDTGELFF
>14|TRBJ2-7|TRBV11-3|TRBD2|NA
TGTGCCAGCAGCCCTAGCGGACTTTCCTACGAGCAGTACTTC
CASSPSGLSYEQYF
>14|TRBJ2-7|TRBV14|TRBD1|NA
TGTGCCAGCAGCCCGGGACAGGGGGTTTGCGAGCAGTACTTC
CASSPGQGVCEQYF
>14|TRBJ2-1|TRBV4-3|TRBD2|NA
TGCGCCAGCAGCCAAGTAGCGGGGCCGAATGAGCAGTTCTTC
CASSQVAGPNEQFF
>16|TRBJ2-3|TRBV4-2|TRBD2|NA
TGTGCCAGCAGCCAAAAACTAGCGGGGGGCACAGATACGCAGTATTTT
CASSQKLAGGTDTQYF
>14|TRBJ2-7|TRBV4-3|NA|once
TGCGCCAGCAGCCAAGAAGGAGGGATCTACGAGCAGTACTTC
CASSQEGGIYEQYF
>13|TRBJ2-1|TRBV30|TRBD2|NA
TGTGCCTGGAGTACCACTAGCGGGACAACCCAGTTCTTC
CAWSTTSGTTQFF
>15|TRBJ1-3|TRBV18|NA|NA
TGTGCCAGCTCACCCCCGGGGGACTCTGGAAACACCATATATTTT
CASSPPGDSGNTIYF
>14|TRBJ1-2|TRBV6-5|NA|NA
TGTGCCAGCAGTCCTCGGGCCCTTTCCTATGGCTACACCTTC
CASSPRALSYGYTF
>15|TRBJ1-2|TRBV28|NA|NA
TGTGCCAGCAGTTTGGGCAGGGCCGGCGGCTATGGCTACACCTTC
CASSLGRAGGYGYTF
>12|TRBJ2-1|TRBV27|NA|NA
TGTGCCAGCAGTCACTCTTACAATGAGCAGTTCTTC
CASSHSYNEQFF
>13|TRBJ2-4|TRBV5-8|NA|NA
TGTGCCAGCAGGGGGGGTGTCCAAAACATTCAGTACTTC
CASRGGVQNIQYF
>15|TRBJ1-2|TRBV5-4|NA|NA
TGTGCCAGCAGTTTTGACATTACGGGTAGTGAGGGCTACACCTTC
CASSFDITGSEGYTF
>15|TRBJ2-2|TRBV11-1|TRBD2|few
TGTGCCAGCAGCAGAGGACTAGAAGCCACCGGGGAGCTGTTTTTT
CASSRGLEATGELFF
>9|TRBJ1-5|TRBV10-1|NA|NA
TGCGCCACCCGACTCCCCCAGCATTTT
CATRLPQHF
>15|TRBJ1-2|TRBV4-3|NA|NA
TGCGCCAGCAGCCAAACCAGGGAGTTTTTGAATGGCTACACCTTC
CASSQTREFLNGYTF
>16|TRBJ2-7|TRBV10-1|TRBD1|NA
TGCGCCAGCGCACCTGTCGGGACAGAGGCTACCTACGAGCAGTACTTC
CASAPVGTEATYEQYF
>14|TRBJ1-2|TRBV7-2|TRBD1|NA
TGTGCCAGCAGCCCAGGGGGGCACGTGAGAGGCTACACCTTC
CASSPGGHVRGYTF
>16|TRBJ1-2|TRBV27|TRBD1|NA
TGTGCCAGCAGTCCGGAATCACAGGGGCGATACTATGGCTACACCTTC
CASSPESQGRYYGYTF